This T cell receptor beta chain was identified in a study of blood T cell repertoires in COVID-19. Germline V gives CDR1 MNHEY, CDR2 SVGEGT. Losses at the gene ends were 5 bases for V and 2 bases for J; bases not matched to a gene: 3. This CDR3 spans 15 amino acids. Note on this clone: This sample includes further DNA sequences coding for the same CDR3.

Repertoires were generated with immunoSEQ multiplex PCR, while TCRdb's copy carries only in-frame clones and drops some. The table lists approximately 110,000 clones, roughly 85% of them singletons, with about 3.3% in the top ten. The sequence derives from a woman older than 75 with COVID-19, enrolled during active disease. The V gene is TRBV6-2 or TRBV6-3, the J gene TRBJ2-3; 11 nucleotides align to TRBD2. The sequenced sample consisted of peripheral blood. DNA for the CDR3: TGTGCCAGCAGTAGACTAGCGGGGTACACAGATACGCAGTATTTT. It yields the protein CASSRLAGYTDTQYF.